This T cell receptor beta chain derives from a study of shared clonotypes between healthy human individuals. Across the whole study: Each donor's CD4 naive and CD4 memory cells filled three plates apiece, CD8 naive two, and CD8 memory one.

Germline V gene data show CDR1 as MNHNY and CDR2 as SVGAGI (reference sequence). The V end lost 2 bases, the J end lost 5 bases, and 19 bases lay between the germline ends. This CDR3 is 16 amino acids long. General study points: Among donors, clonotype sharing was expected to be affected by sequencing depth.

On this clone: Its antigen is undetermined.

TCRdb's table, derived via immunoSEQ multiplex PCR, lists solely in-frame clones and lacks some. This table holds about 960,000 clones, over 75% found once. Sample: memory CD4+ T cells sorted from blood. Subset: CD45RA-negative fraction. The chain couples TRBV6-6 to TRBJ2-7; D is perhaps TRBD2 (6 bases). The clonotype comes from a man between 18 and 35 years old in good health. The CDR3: CASSYGLGAGGNEQYF. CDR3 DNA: TGTGCCAGCAGTTACGGACTTGGCGCTGGGGGGAACGAGCAGTACTTC.